Shown below are 27 T cell receptor beta chains from a single sample sequenced in a study of cytomegalovirus exposure and HLA in healthy donors (dated by TCRdb to about 2017). Library generation was performed with the immunoSEQ multiplex PCR assay. For the multiplex PCR, a mixture combining 60 forward primers for TCR Vbeta segments and 13 reverse primers for TCR Jbeta segments was used. The source is immuneACCESS, and TCRdb retained only in-frame sequences with V and J called. Part of the clones is not carried over; for the studies checked, unresolved V genes explain less than half of this, and the remainder is unexplained. The sample data list around 130,000 clones, and around 77% of these were observed just once. 0.94% of the sample comes from the top ten. The sequenced sample was PBMCs. All receptors come from a woman aged 55-70 years in good health and CMV-seronegative.

The J gene is TRBJ2-1, the V gene TRBV7-9, with D possibly being TRBD1 (5 bases). The CDR3 contains 16 residues. Germline CDR1 reads SEHNR; CDR2 reads FQNEAQ (reference sequence). The ends were cut back, 4 bases at V and 1 base at J, with 14 bases in the middle. CDR3 residues: CASSSRSQGSYNEQFF. The CDR3 DNA is TGTGCCAGCAGCTCCAGATCCCAGGGTTCCTACAATGAGCAGTTCTTC.

This clone was counted a single time. The J gene is TRBJ2-2, the V gene TRBV19; 13 bases fit TRBD2. The V segment lost 9 bases and the J segment 5 bases; nucleotides outside the gene matches: 9. Germline-derived CDR1 and CDR2 are LNHDA and SQIVND (reference sequence). There are 16 residues in the CDR3. CDR3 sequence reads: CASHGLAGVRTGELFF. Written as DNA, the CDR3 is TGTGCCAGCCACGGACTAGCGGGAGTCAGAACCGGGGAGCTGTTTTTT.

The rearrangement joins TRBV18 to TRBJ2-3; 10 nucleotides line up with TRBD2. V lost 1 base, J lost 3 bases, and 4 bases stayed unmatched. The CDR3 is made up of 16 amino acids. CDR1 KGHSH and CDR2 LQKENI come from the germline V gene. The CDR3 DNA reads TGTGCCAGCTCACCACGAGCGGGGGGGCCTACAGATACGCAGTATTTT. This sequence encodes CASSPRAGGPTDTQYF.

The chain is built from TRBV2 and TRBJ2-6, with D perhaps matching TRBD2 (5 bases). There are 18 residues in the CDR3. CDR1 is SNHLY, CDR2 FYNNEI, per germline. V shed 7 bases and J shed 0 bases, with 19 bases lying between them. The CDR3 protein is CASTTEGLLSSGANVLTF. The CDR3 DNA is TGTGCCAGCACTACAGAGGGCCTCCTGAGCTCTGGGGCCAACGTCCTGACTTTC.

The chain couples TRBV4-1 to TRBJ1-5, with D possibly TRBD1 on 5 matching bases. The CDR3 runs to 15 residues. CDR1 and CDR2 (germline): MGHRA, YSYEKL. Trimming stripped 3 bases from V and 9 bases from J, with 18 bases between. The CDR3 is CASSHTDIPKGPQHF. The CDR3 coding sequence is TGCGCCAGCAGCCACACGGACATACCCAAGGGGCCCCAGCATTTT.

The chain couples TRBV7-9 to TRBJ2-7; 15 bases map to TRBD2. The ends lost 1 base at V and 6 bases at J; junction bases unmatched: 4. CDR3 length equals 16 residues. Germline CDR1 is SEHNR and CDR2 is FQNEAQ (reference sequence). The CDR3 sequence is CASSLGGLAGGGEQYF. The CDR3 DNA sequence: TGTGCCAGCAGCTTAGGGGGACTAGCGGGAGGAGGCGAGCAGTACTTC.

The J gene is TRBJ2-1, the V gene TRBV5-6; weak D call: TRBD2 (5 bases). The ends were cut back, 4 bases at V and 8 bases at J, with 19 bases in the middle. The CDR3 contains 15 residues. Germline V lookup: CDR1 SGHDT, CDR2 YYEEEE. The CDR3 protein is CASSPSGSTRDEQFF. Here the CDR3 DNA reads TGTGCCAGCAGCCCATCCGGGTCGACGCGGGATGAGCAGTTCTTC.

The gene calls are TRBV7-3 and TRBJ1-1; D may be TRBD1 (5 bases). Germline-derived CDR1 and CDR2 are SGHTA and FQGTGA. This CDR3 region has 12 residues. V was pared by 0 bases and J by 7 bases, with 6 bases between. The CDR3 loop reads CASSLTGHEAFF. CDR3 sequence (DNA): TGTGCCAGCAGCTTAACAGGACATGAAGCTTTCTTT.

Here the CDR3 DNA reads TGTGCCAGCAGCTCCGACAGGGGGGATGAAAAACTGTTTTTT. Protein: CASSSDRGDEKLFF. This rearrangement joins TRBV7-2 to TRBJ1-4; 9 bases match TRBD1. V gave up 4 bases and J gave up 6 bases; unmatched junction bases: 3. The length of the CDR3 is 14 residues. Germline assignment: CDR1 SGHTA and CDR2 FQGNSA.

This chain uses TRBV10-1 with TRBJ2-7; TRBD2 is a possible D gene (6 bases). CDR3 size: 17 residues. CDR1 WNHNN and CDR2 SYGVQD come from the germline V gene (reference sequence). V was cut by 2 bases and J by 3 bases, with 20 bases left in between. The CDR3 loop is CASSEPSMREALYEQYF. The CDR3 bases are TGCGCCAGCAGTGAGCCGTCCATGCGGGAAGCTCTCTACGAGCAGTACTTC.

The rearrangement uses TRBV28 and TRBJ1-3, with 7 positions matching TRBD1. Germline trimming cut 5 bases from V and 3 bases from J; bases unmatched to any gene: 7. The germline gives CDR1 MDHEN, CDR2 SYDVKM. The CDR3 runs 15 residues. This CDR3 is CASSPTGPYGNTIYF. CDR3 sequence (DNA): TGTGCCAGCAGTCCGACAGGGCCCTATGGAAACACCATATATTTT. The whole variable domain, remainder taken from reference TRBV28 and TRBJ1-3, is DVKVTQSSRYLVKRTGEKVFLECVQDMDHENMFWYRQDPGLGLRLIYFSYDVKMKEKGDIPEGYSVSREKKERFSLILESASTNQTSMYLCASSPTGPYGNTIYFGEGSWLTVV.

This chain links TRBV28 with TRBJ2-7, with TRBD1 matching over 8 bases. The ends lost 6 bases at V and 2 bases at J; junction bases unmatched: 9. CDR1 is MDHEN, CDR2 SYDVKM, per germline. This CDR3 is 15 amino acids long. The CDR3 loop is CASSLTGVATYEQYF. CDR3 bases: TGTGCCAGCAGCCTGACAGGGGTCGCGACCTACGAGCAGTACTTC.

J is TRBJ2-5 and V is TRBV10-1; TRBD1 is a possible D gene (5 bases). The closer fit of TRBJ2-7 to the DNA end suggests the J call may be wrong. Germline V gene data show CDR1 as WNHNN and CDR2 as SYGVQD (reference sequence). The CDR3 contains 15 residues. The CDR3 DNA reads as TGCGCCAGCAGTGAGTTCCGTCAGGGTCAGGTCGAGCAGTACTTC. It yields the protein CASSEFRQGQVEQYF.

V and J are TRBV18 and TRBJ1-1; the match to TRBD1 covers 7 bases. Germline V gene lookup returns CDR1 KGHSH and CDR2 LQKENI. The trim removed 4 bases at V and 6 bases at J, leaving 8 bases unmatched. The CDR3 extends over 14 amino acids. The CDR3 region has the DNA TGTGCCAGCTCACTAAAACAGGGGCGGGCTGAAGCTTTCTTT. Residues: CASSLKQGRAEAFF.

The chain combines TRBV11-3 with TRBJ1-1; D unresolved. The CDR3 has 16 residues. CDR1 SGHNT and CDR2 YENEEA come from the germline V gene. The V end was cut by 4 bases, the J end by 3 bases, with 18 bases between. CDR3 DNA sequence: TGTGCCAGCAGCTCCGGCCGAGGGAGTCGATACACTGAAGCTTTCTTT. It encodes CASSSGRGSRYTEAFF.

V gene TRBV6-1 combines with J gene TRBJ2-7, with no clear D. V shed 10 bases and J shed 0 bases, with 10 bases lying between them. The CDR3 loop spans 12 amino acids. Germline V gene data show CDR1 as MNHNS and CDR2 as SASEGT. CDR3 nucleotide sequence: TGTGCCATCGCCACGAGCTCCTACGAGCAGTACTTC. Its translation is CAIATSSYEQYF.

The chain uses TRBV9 and TRBJ2-7, with D tentatively TRBD2 (6 bases). V dropped 0 bases and J dropped 2 bases, with 18 bases sitting between them. Germline-derived CDR1 and CDR2 are SGDLS and YYNGEE. The CDR3 length is 17 residues. Here the CDR3 reads CASSVAAYGSVPYEQYF. CDR3 sequence (DNA): TGTGCCAGCAGCGTAGCAGCCTACGGGAGCGTACCCTACGAGCAGTACTTC.

V gene TRBV5-6 combines with J gene TRBJ2-3; 8 bases line up with TRBD2. The germline CDR1 and CDR2 sequences are SGHDT and YYEEEE. The CDR3 runs to 12 residues. With 4 bases clipped from V and 5 bases from J, the junction kept 0 bases outside the gene matches. CDR3 loop: CASSLAGDTQYF. The CDR3 DNA reads TGTGCCAGCAGCCTAGCGGGAGATACGCAGTATTTT.

The chain recombines TRBV27 with TRBJ2-3, with D possibly TRBD1 on 6 matching bases. Deletions cut 3 bases from V and 6 bases from J, with 13 bases between. The germline V gene encodes CDR1 MNHEY and CDR2 SMNVEV (reference sequence). The CDR3 is 14 amino acids. CDR3 in DNA: TGTGCCAGCAGTTTTCGACCGAGGGGGGATACGCAGTATTTT. This translates into CASSFRPRGDTQYF.

This clone was found once. The CDR3 protein is CASSSGGSYNEQFF. The CDR3, as DNA: TGCGCCAGCAGTTCGGGGGGTAGCTACAATGAGCAGTTCTTC. The rearrangement uses TRBV5-1 and TRBJ2-1; 7 nucleotides match TRBD2. After removal of 5 bases from V and 3 bases from J, the junction contained 5 bases not matched to a gene. From germline, CDR1 is SGHRS and CDR2 YFSETQ. The CDR3 extends over 14 amino acids.

In DNA, the CDR3 is TGTGCCAGTAGTATAAGGGGCACGCAAGAGACCCAGTACTTC. Its protein is CASSIRGTQETQYF. The chain combines TRBV19 with TRBJ2-5, with D perhaps matching TRBD1 (5 bases). CDR1 and CDR2 from the germline V gene are LNHDA and SQIVND (reference sequence). The CDR3 has 14 amino acids. Trimming took 2 bases from V and 2 from J, leaving 9 bases between them.

The chain recombines TRBV28 with TRBJ2-7, with TRBD1 as a possible D gene (7 bases). Germline V CDR1 and CDR2: MDHEN, SYDVKM. The V end was cut by 4 bases, the J end by 1 base, with 11 bases between. CDR3 size: 14 residues. CDR3 sequence reads: CASSWRGQSYEQYF. In DNA, the CDR3 is TGTGCCAGCAGTTGGCGGGGACAGTCCTACGAGCAGTACTTC. The full variable domain, completed using reference TRBV28 and TRBJ2-7, is DVKVTQSSRYLVKRTGEKVFLECVQDMDHENMFWYRQDPGLGLRLIYFSYDVKMKEKGDIPEGYSVSREKKERFSLILESASTNQTSMYLCASSWRGQSYEQYFGPGTRLTVT.

In its sample, this clone was seen once. The chain couples TRBV28 to TRBJ1-5; D might be TRBD1 (5 bases). Germline CDR1 and CDR2: MDHEN and SYDVKM. This CDR3 comprises 14 residues. Trimming removed 6 bases from V and 0 bases from J, with 9 bases in between. This CDR3 is CASSLGGSNQPQHF. The CDR3 DNA sequence: TGTGCCAGCAGCCTCGGGGGTAGCAATCAGCCCCAGCATTTT.

This chain connects TRBV27 to TRBJ2-1; unclear D gene. The CDR3 totals 14 residues. V was clipped by 1 base and J by 1 base, with 5 bases between them. The germline gives CDR1 MNHEY, CDR2 SMNVEV (reference sequence). The CDR3 loop reads CASSLLESYNEQFF. In DNA, the CDR3 is TGTGCCAGCAGTTTATTAGAATCCTACAATGAGCAGTTCTTC.

This rearrangement joins TRBV9 to TRBJ1-1, with 8 bases fitting TRBD1. The germline gives CDR1 SGDLS, CDR2 YYNGEE. The CDR3 is 14 residues long. V lost 4 bases to trimming and J lost 1 base; unmatched junction nucleotides: 3. For the CDR3, the DNA is TGTGCCAGCAGCCTAGGACAGGGGAACACTGAAGCTTTCTTT. The encoded protein is CASSLGQGNTEAFF.

The rearrangement joins TRBV18 to TRBJ1-2, with 7 bases matching TRBD1. With 3 bases clipped from V and 0 bases from J, the junction kept 7 bases outside the gene matches. Per the germline V gene, CDR1 is KGHSH and CDR2 is LQKENI. The CDR3 is 16 amino acids. The CDR3 sequence: CASSPPRQGANYGYTF. The CDR3 DNA reads TGTGCCAGCTCACCCCCCCGACAGGGAGCTAACTATGGCTACACCTTC.

The CDR3 DNA is TGTGCCAGCAGCTCCAAAACAGGGGCCTACGAGCAGTACTTC. As protein: CASSSKTGAYEQYF. V and J are TRBV7-9 and TRBJ2-7; TRBD1 matches at 7 bases. The trim removed 4 bases at V and 2 bases at J, leaving 5 bases unmatched. Germline CDR1 SEHNR, CDR2 FQNEAQ (reference sequence). CDR3 length equals 14 residues.